The text below deals with one TCR beta chain. Antigen unknown. These data are taken from a study of T cell responses to AZD1222 COVID-19 vaccine. The study, taken as a whole, reports: Donors skewed white British and female; clonal diversity was possibly underestimated.

Sequenced by immunoSEQ multiplex PCR; TCRdb stores in-frame clones only, minus some. This sample carries 160,000 or so clones, 92% of them seen once, and the ten largest clones take roughly 0.98%. V shed 2 bases, J shed 2 bases, and the junction held 4 bases outside the gene matches. This CDR3 is built from 16 residues. Germline loops: CDR1 LGHNA, CDR2 YNFKEQ. This chain connects TRBV4-2 to TRBJ2-3; 10 nucleotides agree with TRBD2. The sample in question was peripheral blood, obtained 28 days after the second AZD1222 dose. This TCR was sampled from an adult who received the AZD1222 COVID-19 vaccine. CDR3 residues: CASSQRSGGATDTQYF. The CDR3 coding sequence is TGTGCCAGCAGCCAACGCAGCGGGGGGGCCACAGATACGCAGTATTTT.